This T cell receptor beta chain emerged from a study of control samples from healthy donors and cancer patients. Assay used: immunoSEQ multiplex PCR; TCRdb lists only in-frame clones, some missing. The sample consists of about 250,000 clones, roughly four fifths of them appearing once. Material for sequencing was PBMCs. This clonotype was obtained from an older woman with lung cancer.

CDR3 protein: CATSDSGRRLEQYF. The CDR3 bases are TGTGCCACCAGTGATTCGGGACGGCGGCTAGAGCAGTACTTC. This sequence joins TRBV24-1 and TRBJ2-7; TRBD1 or TRBD2 may be the D gene (5 bases each). Germline V lookup: CDR1 KGHDR, CDR2 SFDVKD. Trimming left V 2 bases short and J 7 bases short, with 14 bases between. This CDR3 has 14 amino acids.